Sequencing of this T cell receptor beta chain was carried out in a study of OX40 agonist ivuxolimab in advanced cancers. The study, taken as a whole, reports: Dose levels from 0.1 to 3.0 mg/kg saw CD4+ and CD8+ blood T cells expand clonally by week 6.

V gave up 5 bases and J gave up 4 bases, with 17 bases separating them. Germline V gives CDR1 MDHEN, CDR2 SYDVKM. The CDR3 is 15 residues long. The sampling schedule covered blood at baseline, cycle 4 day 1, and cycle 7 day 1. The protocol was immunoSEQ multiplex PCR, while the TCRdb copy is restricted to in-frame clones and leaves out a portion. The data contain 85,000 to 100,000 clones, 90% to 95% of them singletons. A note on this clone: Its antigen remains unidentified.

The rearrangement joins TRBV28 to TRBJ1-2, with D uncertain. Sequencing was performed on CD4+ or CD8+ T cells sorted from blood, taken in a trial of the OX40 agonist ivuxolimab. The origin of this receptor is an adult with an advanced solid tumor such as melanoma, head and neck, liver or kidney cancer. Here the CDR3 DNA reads TGTGCCAGCAGTCTCCCAGGACGGAGAAGCTATGGCTACACCTTC. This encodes CASSLPGRRSYGYTF.